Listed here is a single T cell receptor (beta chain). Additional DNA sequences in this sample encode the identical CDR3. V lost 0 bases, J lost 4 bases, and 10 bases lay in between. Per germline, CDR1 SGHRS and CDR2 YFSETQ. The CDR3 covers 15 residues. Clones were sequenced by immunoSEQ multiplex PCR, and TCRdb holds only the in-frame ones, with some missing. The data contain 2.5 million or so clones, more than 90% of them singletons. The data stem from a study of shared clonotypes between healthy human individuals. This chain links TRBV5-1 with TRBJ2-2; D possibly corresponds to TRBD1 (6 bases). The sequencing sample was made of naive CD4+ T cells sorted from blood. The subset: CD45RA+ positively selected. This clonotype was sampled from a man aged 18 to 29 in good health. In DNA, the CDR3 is TGCGCCAGCAGCTTGGACAGGGCGGGCACCGGGGAGCTGTTTTTT. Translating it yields CASSLDRAGTGELFF.